Each of the 28 T cell receptor beta chains below was sequenced from the same sample in a study of blood T cell repertoires in COVID-19 (dated by TCRdb to about 2020). The library was prepared using the immunoSEQ multiplex PCR assay. Here the immuneACCESS table is served through TCRdb, limited to in-frame sequences with V and J called. Missing clones are a known gap in these copies; in checked studies unresolved V genes cover under half, and the rest lacks a known reason. Recorded for this sample are some 140,000 clones; 91% of them occurred a single time. Roughly 0.54% of the sample rests with the top ten. Sequences were obtained from peripheral blood. The receptors originated from a man aged 45-60 years with acute or convalescent COVID-19.

The chain's CDR3 is CASSQGPRGDRGTDTQYF. In nucleotides, the CDR3 is TGCGCCAGCAGCCAAGGCCCACGAGGGGACAGGGGCACAGATACGCAGTATTTT. The chain has TRBV4-3 and TRBJ2-3; TRBD1 aligns across 9 bases. Germline trimming cut 1 base from V and 1 base from J; bases unmatched to any gene: 9. Germline V gene data show CDR1 as LGHNA and CDR2 as YSLEER. The CDR3 contains 18 residues.

On this clone itself: In the same sample, other DNA sequences code for this CDR3. This chain joins TRBV2 and TRBJ2-5; the D is unclear. V was shortened by 5 bases and J by 5 bases, with 9 bases between the two germline ends. The CDR3 consists of 12 residues. The germline V gene has CDR1 SNHLY and CDR2 FYNNEI. The CDR3 spells CASSTRGETQYF. CDR3 sequence (DNA): TGTGCCAGCAGTACCCGAGGCGAGACCCAGTACTTC.

This clone was detected once. The rearrangement uses TRBV28 and TRBJ1-2; D may be TRBD1 (5 bases). V was trimmed by 3 bases and J by 1 base, leaving 9 bases between them. The CDR3 totals 14 residues. Germline V gives CDR1 MDHEN, CDR2 SYDVKM. CDR3: CASSLSGVNYGYTF. DNA of the CDR3: TGTGCCAGCAGTTTGTCGGGGGTTAACTATGGCTACACCTTC.

The rearrangement links TRBV24-1 to TRBJ2-3; 9 nucleotides agree with TRBD1. CDR1 KGHDR and CDR2 SFDVKD come from the germline V gene. V shed 4 bases and J 4 bases; nucleotides not matched to a gene: 5. The CDR3 runs to 15 residues. The CDR3 here is CATSDTGTGSDTQYF. CDR3 nucleotides: TGTGCCACCAGTGACACCGGGACAGGGTCAGATACGCAGTATTTT.

The V gene is TRBV11-1, the J gene TRBJ2-5; 12 bases line up with TRBD1. Trimming at V came to 5 bases and at J to 5 bases, leaving 9 bases not matched to a gene. The CDR3 runs to 16 residues. Germline V gives CDR1 SGHAT, CDR2 FQDESV (reference sequence). CDR3 sequence (DNA): TGTGCCAGCAGCCCGGGGACAGGGGGCGCGAGGGAGACCCAGTACTTC. It specifies CASSPGTGGARETQYF.

This clone showed up just a few times. The rearrangement uses TRBV18 and TRBJ1-1; 10 bases line up with TRBD1. The CDR3 has 17 residues. Germline values: CDR1 KGHSH, CDR2 LQKENI. The J segment lost 4 bases and the V segment lost 3 bases, leaving 11 bases of the junction unmatched. The CDR3 here is CASSPQDRGTGVTEAFF. CDR3 nucleotide sequence: TGTGCCAGCTCACCCCAGGACCGGGGGACAGGGGTCACTGAAGCTTTCTTT.

The gene calls are TRBV2 and TRBJ1-6, with a weak D call TRBD1 (5 bases). CDR1 SNHLY and CDR2 FYNNEI come from the germline V gene. The V end was cut by 6 bases, the J end by 3 bases, with 18 bases between. This CDR3 is built from 17 residues. Written as DNA, the CDR3 is TGTGCCAGCAGCGCAGGGTCTGCGCGCCTCTATAATTCACCCCTCCACTTT. As protein: CASSAGSARLYNSPLHF.

The V gene is TRBV2, the J gene TRBJ2-3, with 12 bases fitting TRBD1. Germline values: CDR1 SNHLY, CDR2 FYNNEI. Trimming cost V 9 bases and J 4 bases; bases outside gene matches: 8. This CDR3 spans 15 amino acids. Here the CDR3 DNA reads TGTGCCAGTCAAAGGGGGACAGGGGGCCCAGATACGCAGTATTTT. It codes for CASQRGTGGPDTQYF.

The V gene is TRBV19, the J gene TRBJ2-1, with D tentatively TRBD2 (5 bases). With 5 bases removed from V and 10 bases from J, the gap between germline ends came to 18 bases. In germline, CDR1 is LNHDA, CDR2 SQIVND (reference sequence). The CDR3 totals 14 residues. The CDR3 is CASSQNLLGGEQFF. CDR3 DNA sequence: TGTGCCAGTAGTCAAAACCTACTAGGAGGAGAGCAGTTCTTC.

For the CDR3, the DNA is TGTGCCAGCAGTTTAACGGCCCGGACAGGAGAAAAACTGTTTTTT. This gives the protein CASSLTARTGEKLFF. This chain connects TRBV28 to TRBJ1-4; 7 nucleotides match TRBD1. With 2 bases clipped from V and 8 bases from J, the junction kept 8 bases outside the gene matches. The CDR3 has 15 residues. The germline V gene encodes CDR1 MDHEN and CDR2 SYDVKM.

The chain has TRBV4-1 and TRBJ1-1, with D possibly being TRBD1 (6 bases). The germline V gene encodes CDR1 MGHRA and CDR2 YSYEKL. The CDR3 loop spans 14 amino acids. The V end lost 1 base, the J end lost 4 bases, and 10 bases lay between the germline ends. CDR3 region: CASSQVLGGTEAFF. The CDR3 DNA is TGCGCCAGCAGCCAAGTGTTAGGGGGCACTGAAGCTTTCTTT.

This clone was picked up one time. This chain joins TRBV29-1 and TRBJ1-2; the D gene is possibly TRBD1 (6 bases). The CDR3 sequence is 14 residues long. The V end was cut by 2 bases, the J end by 2 bases, with 12 bases between. In germline, CDR1 is SQVTM, CDR2 ANQGSEA. The CDR3 DNA follows: TGCAGCGTTGAACAGGGACAAGGAAACTATGGCTACACCTTC. Protein: CSVEQGQGNYGYTF.

This chain links TRBV10-3 with TRBJ2-7; 7 bases align to TRBD2. The CDR3 is 14 residues long. With V trimmed by 4 bases and J by 5 bases, 8 bases remained unmatched. Germline CDR1 reads ENHRY; CDR2 reads SYGVKD. The CDR3 DNA follows: TGTGCCATCAGTGCCCGACTAGCAGGCGACGAGCAGTACTTC. Its protein product is CAISARLAGDEQYF.

This chain uses TRBV19 with TRBJ1-5, with a tentative D call TRBD1 (5 bases). CDR1 is LNHDA, CDR2 SQIVND, per germline (reference sequence). The ends were cut back, 3 bases at V and 7 bases at J, with 19 bases in the middle. The CDR3 has 16 amino acids. This CDR3 is CASSIAGRVGSQPQHF. The DNA of the CDR3 is TGTGCCAGTAGTATCGCCGGCAGGGTGGGAAGCCAGCCCCAGCATTTT.

This clone turned up a few times. The V gene is TRBV4-1, the J gene TRBJ1-1, with 10 positions matching TRBD1. Germline V CDR1 and CDR2: MGHRA, YSYEKL. This CDR3 comprises 15 residues. Germline trimming cut 5 bases from V and 5 bases from J; bases unmatched to any gene: 8. CDR3 sequence reads: CASSSRQGARTEAFF. In DNA form, the CDR3 reads TGCGCCAGCAGCTCACGACAGGGGGCGAGGACTGAAGCTTTCTTT.

The V and J genes are TRBV5-4 and TRBJ2-2; 9 bases match TRBD2. CDR1 SGHNT and CDR2 YYREEE come from the germline V gene (reference sequence). This CDR3 spans 16 amino acids. After removal of 0 bases from V and 6 bases from J, the junction contained 6 bases not matched to a gene. CDR3 coding DNA: TGTGCCAGCAGCTTGGTTTTTAGCGGGAGATCCGGGGAGCTGTTTTTT. This translates into CASSLVFSGRSGELFF.

The sample holds one count of this clone. CDR3 sequence (DNA): TGTGCCAGCAGTCCGGTCCTAACAGGGGGGAGTCAGCCCCAGCATTTT. Its protein is CASSPVLTGGSQPQHF. V gene TRBV28 combines with J gene TRBJ1-5; TRBD1 matches at 8 bases. CDR1 and CDR2 from the germline V gene are MDHEN and SYDVKM. The CDR3 has 16 amino acids. V lost 5 bases, J lost 6 bases, and 12 bases stayed unmatched.

The chain has TRBV5-1 and TRBJ1-2; TRBD1 matches at 8 bases. V lost 1 base to trimming and J lost 4 bases; unmatched junction nucleotides: 9. The CDR3 loop spans 16 amino acids. Germline CDR1 SGHRS, CDR2 YFSETQ. CDR3 amino acids: CASSLNSQGASYGYTF. DNA for the CDR3: TGCGCCAGCAGCTTGAACTCGCAGGGGGCGAGCTATGGCTACACCTTC.

The chain couples TRBV18 to TRBJ2-3, with TRBD2 matching 7 bases. The length of the CDR3 is 16 residues. Trimming took 6 bases from V and 0 from J; bases not matched to a gene: 9. CDR1 and CDR2 (germline): KGHSH, LQKENI. The CDR3 nucleotides are TGTGCCAGCTCGTCTAGGAGGGGAGGGAGCACAGATACGCAGTATTTT. Translating gives CASSSRRGGSTDTQYF.

DNA for the CDR3: TGTGCCAGCAGTGAAGGGCAGGGGGCGAGCAATCAGCCCCAGCATTTT. Residues: CASSEGQGASNQPQHF. The chain combines TRBV25-1 with TRBJ1-5, with 8 bases fitting TRBD1. The CDR3 has 16 amino acids. CDR1 MGHDK and CDR2 SYGVNS come from the germline V gene. The V and J ends lost 2 bases and 1 base, in that order; junction bases with no gene match: 4.

The chain combines TRBV30 with TRBJ2-7; 9 bases align to TRBD2. Losses at the gene ends were 3 bases for V and 4 bases for J; bases not matched to a gene: 7. CDR1 GTSNPN and CDR2 SVGIG come from the germline V gene (reference sequence). This CDR3 spans 14 amino acids. The CDR3 is CAWRGSGRRYEQYF. For the CDR3, the DNA is TGTGCCTGGAGGGGAAGCGGGAGGAGGTACGAGCAGTACTTC.

This chain joins TRBV10-3 and TRBJ1-6; weak D call: TRBD1 (5 bases). Looked up from germline, CDR1 is ENHRY and CDR2 is SYGVKD. V lost 10 bases, J lost 4 bases, and 11 bases lay in between. This CDR3 region has 13 residues. CDR3 amino acids: CATADSYNSPLHF. CDR3 nucleotides: TGTGCCACAGCTGACAGTTATAATTCACCCCTCCACTTT.

The CDR3: CASSPEQGRNSPLHF. The CDR3 DNA sequence: TGTGCCAGCAGCCCAGAACAGGGACGAAATTCACCCCTCCACTTT. V and J are TRBV7-2 and TRBJ1-6, with a weak D call TRBD1 (6 bases). Germline CDR1 and CDR2: SGHTA and FQGNSA. V lost 5 bases, J lost 7 bases, and 15 bases lay in between. CDR3 length: 15 amino acids.

The chain joins TRBV7-9 to TRBJ1-5; no clear D. Per the germline V gene, CDR1 is SEHNR and CDR2 is FQNEAQ (reference sequence). This CDR3 has 13 residues. Trimming stripped 2 bases from V and 5 bases from J, with 7 bases between. The CDR3 DNA is TGTGCCAGCAGCTTACGGGGTGATCAGCCCCAGCATTTT. Protein sequence: CASSLRGDQPQHF. Combining the CDR3 with reference TRBV7-9 and TRBJ1-5 gives the whole variable domain DTGVSQNPRHKITKRGQNVTFRCDPISEHNRLYWYRQTLGQGPEFLTYFQNEAQLEKSRLLSDRFSAERPKGSFSTLEIQRTEQGDSAMYLCASSLRGDQPQHFGDGTRLSIL.

The chain carries TRBV10-1 and TRBJ1-4, with TRBD1 matching 9 bases. CDR1 and CDR2 (germline): WNHNN, SYGVQD (reference sequence). Trimming removed 6 bases from V and 0 bases from J; junction bases left unmatched: 11. The CDR3 has 18 amino acids. CDR3 sequence reads: CASRVPGTGSATNEKLFF. For the CDR3, the DNA is TGCGCCAGCAGGGTGCCCGGGACAGGGTCTGCAACTAATGAAAAACTGTTTTTT.

This clone showed up just a few times. The chain has TRBV27 and TRBJ2-7; 9 bases line up with TRBD1. The CDR3 spans 15 residues. In germline, CDR1 is MNHEY, CDR2 SMNVEV (reference sequence). V lost 8 bases and J lost 4; bases outside the gene matches: 12. The CDR3: CASRAPGTGNYEQYF. In DNA form, the CDR3 reads TGTGCCAGCCGAGCCCCCGGGACAGGGAATTACGAGCAGTACTTC.

This clone was observed a handful of times. The chain employs TRBV30 and TRBJ1-1, with a tentative D call TRBD1 (5 bases). CDR3 length: 14 residues. Looked up from germline, CDR1 is GTSNPN and CDR2 is SVGIG (reference sequence). V gave up 3 bases and J gave up 0 bases, with 11 bases separating them. CDR3 bases: TGTGCCTGGAGGGACATAACCATGAACACTGAAGCTTTCTTT. It yields the protein CAWRDITMNTEAFF.

The chain couples TRBV5-8 to TRBJ2-5; a weak D match, TRBD1 (5 bases). V lost 0 bases and J 2 bases, leaving 14 bases between the germline ends. Germline V CDR1 and CDR2: SGHTS, YDEGEE. The CDR3 totals 16 residues. The CDR3 region is CASSLEGPDRQETQYF. CDR3 DNA sequence: TGTGCCAGCAGCTTGGAGGGTCCCGACAGACAAGAGACCCAGTACTTC.